This is a list of T cell receptor beta chains from one sample in a study of cytotoxic CD8 clonotypes in ibrutinib-treated CLL. TCRdb keeps only in-frame clones here, not all; method: immunoSEQ multiplex PCR. The repertoire holds about 56,000 clones, around 60% seen once, with roughly 22% in the top ten. The sample consisted of PBMCs, taken after 24 months of ibrutinib treatment. The source of these receptors is a human donor with chronic lymphocytic leukemia. CDR3s include the opening cysteine and the closing phenylalanine or tryptophan. The D gene is left open where the match is weak. Rows give clone size only sometimes, using once, few, many, or a class for an expanded clone.

V gene,clone size,D gene,J gene,CDR3 protein,CDR3 DNA
TRBV7-8,-,-,TRBJ2-3,CASSLNRITDTQYF,TGTGCCAGCAGCTTAAACCGAATCACAGATACGCAGTATTTT
TRBV7-6,many,TRBD1,TRBJ2-7,CASSPIPGQGADEQYF,TGTGCCAGCAGCCCGATTCCGGGACAGGGGGCGGACGAGCAGTACTTC
TRBV5-1,-,-,TRBJ1-1,CASSSGGRANTEAFF,TGCGCCAGCAGCTCCGGCGGCAGAGCGAACACTGAAGCTTTCTTT
TRBV7-8,-,-,TRBJ1-3,CACRASGNTIYF,TGTGCCTGTAGGGCATCTGGAAACACCATATATTTT
TRBV28,-,-,TRBJ1-2,CASSFPSREGSYGYTF,TGTGCCAGCAGTTTCCCCTCCAGGGAGGGTAGCTATGGCTACACCTTC
TRBV7-8,many,TRBD1,TRBJ1-3,CASSLRTGDISGNTIYF,TGTGCCAGCAGCCTCCGGACAGGCGACATCTCTGGAAACACCATATATTTT
TRBV11-2,once,-,TRBJ2-4,CASSLRSYGTKNIQYF,TGTGCCAGCAGCTTACGGTCATACGGGACCAAAAACATTCAGTACTTC
TRBV5-1,-,TRBD1,TRBJ2-4,CASSLQGSGIQYF,TGCGCCAGCAGCTTACAGGGGAGTGGCATTCAGTACTTC
TRBV12-1,-,-,TRBJ1-3,CASSFDPGQGAGNTIYF,TGTGCCAGCAGCTTTGACCCCGGACAGGGGGCTGGAAACACCATATATTTT
TRBV27,-,-,TRBJ1-6,CASSLTSSYNSPLHF,TGTGCCAGCAGTCTCACGAGCTCCTATAATTCACCCCTCCACTTT
TRBV28,-,-,TRBJ2-1,CASSGGFLPNEQFF,TGTGCCAGCAGTGGGGGATTTTTACCGAATGAGCAGTTCTTC
TRBV6-5,-,TRBD1,TRBJ2-7,CASSPTGDEQYF,TGTGCCAGCAGTCCGACAGGGGACGAGCAGTACTTC
TRBV5-1,few,-,TRBJ1-5,CASSLEGNSNQPQHF,TGCGCCAGCAGCTTGGAAGGGAACAGCAATCAGCCCCAGCATTTT
TRBV5-1,-,-,TRBJ2-3,CASSQVPTTTDTQYF,TGCGCCAGCTCCCAGGTCCCGACTACAACAGATACGCAGTATTTT
TRBV27,-,-,TRBJ1-5,CASSLSPSASPGSNQPQHF,TGTGCCAGCAGTTTATCGCCTTCGGCGTCACCGGGGAGCAATCAGCCCCAGCATTTT
TRBV2,few,-,TRBJ1-1,CASRKDRAARQAFF,TGTGCCAGCAGGAAGGACAGAGCCGCGCGCCAAGCTTTCTTT
TRBV10-3,-,TRBD2,TRBJ2-2,CAISEQAGASGELFF,TGTGCCATCAGTGAGCAAGCGGGAGCGTCCGGGGAGCTGTTTTTT
TRBV7-6,-,-,TRBJ2-1,CASTSLGALNNEQFF,TGTGCCAGCACTTCGCTAGGGGCTTTGAACAATGAGCAGTTCTTC
TRBV19,few,TRBD2,TRBJ2-1,CASRVAGNNEQFF,TGTGCCAGTAGAGTAGCGGGGAATAATGAGCAGTTCTTC